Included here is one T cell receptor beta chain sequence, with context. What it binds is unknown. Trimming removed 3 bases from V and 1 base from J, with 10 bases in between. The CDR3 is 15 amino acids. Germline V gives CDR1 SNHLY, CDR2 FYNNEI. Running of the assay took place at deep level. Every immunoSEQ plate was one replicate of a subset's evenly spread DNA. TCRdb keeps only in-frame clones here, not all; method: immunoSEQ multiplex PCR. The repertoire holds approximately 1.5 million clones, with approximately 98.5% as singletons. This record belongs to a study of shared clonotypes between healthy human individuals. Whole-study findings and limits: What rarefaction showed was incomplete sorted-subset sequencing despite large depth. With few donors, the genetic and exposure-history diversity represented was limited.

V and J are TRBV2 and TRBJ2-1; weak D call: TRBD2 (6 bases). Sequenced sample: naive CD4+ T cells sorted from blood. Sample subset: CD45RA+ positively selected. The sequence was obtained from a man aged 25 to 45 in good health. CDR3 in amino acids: CASSDSGASYNEQFF. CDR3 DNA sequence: TGTGCCAGCAGTGACTCGGGAGCGTCCTACAATGAGCAGTTCTTC.